This TCR beta chain was profiled in a study of CD8 T cells in ankylosing spondylitis. Study-wide findings and caveats: Those disease-linked clones were CD8+; they were also relatively rare in peripheral blood. What appeared characteristic of ankylosing spondylitis blood was a TCR beta motif of about eight highly homologous variants.

As to this clonotype: Its antigen is currently unknown.

The CDR3 is made up of 16 amino acids. CDR1 is MNHEY and CDR2 is SVGAGI in the germline V gene. The V gene end was trimmed by 4 bases and the J gene end by 4 bases; junction bases not matched to a gene: 11. TCRdb reprocessed the 5' RACE reads via MiXCR and lists one record per CDR3 protein. The sample includes about 450,000 distinct CDR3 sequences, 26% of them seen just once. This clonotype originated in a male donor with ankylosing spondylitis. Sequencing was performed on blood, either unsorted or a sorted T cell fraction (not recorded which). The rearrangement links TRBV6-5 to TRBJ2-5, with 8 bases aligning to TRBD1. The CDR3 nucleotides are TGTGCCAGCAGTTCCGCGGGACAGGCATTGGGAGAGACCCAGTACTTC. Its translation: CASSSAGQALGETQYF.